These 19 T cell receptor beta chains came from one sample sequenced in a study of memory CD4+ T cells and cytomegalovirus serostatus. The sort gate was single viable CD3+CD4+CD8-CD45RO+ cells for memory CD4+ T cells. Profiled with immunoSEQ multiplex PCR; TCRdb holds only in-frame clones, not every one. The sample contains 45,000 to 50,000 clones, over 70% of which appear only once. Sequencing input: memory CD4+ T cells from blood. The receptors were sampled from an adult in good health and CMV-seronegative.

V usage is TRBV6-1 and J usage is TRBJ1-4, with 9 bases matching TRBD1. The CDR3 contains 13 residues. The germline CDR1 and CDR2 sequences are MNHNS and SASEGT. Trimming cost V 5 bases and J 8 bases; bases outside gene matches: 3. CDR3 nucleotide sequence: TGTGCCAGCAGTTGGACAGGGGACGAAAAACTGTTTTTT. This sequence encodes CASSWTGDEKLFF.

The chain uses TRBV5-1 and TRBJ1-1; tentative D call: TRBD1 (6 bases). Germline-derived CDR1 and CDR2 are SGHRS and YFSETQ. CDR3 size: 17 residues. V shed 0 bases and J shed 5 bases, with 20 bases lying between them. CDR3 bases: TGCGCCAGCAGCTTGGGTCGTGGGGCCCAGAGGGGGACTGAAGCTTTCTTT. It yields the protein CASSLGRGAQRGTEAFF.

The rearrangement links TRBV28 to TRBJ1-1; D gene ambiguous. Trimming removed 0 bases at V and 1 base at J, with 0 bases between. CDR3 length: 12 amino acids. CDR1 is MDHEN and CDR2 is SYDVKM in the germline V gene. CDR3 sequence (DNA): TGTGCCAGCAGTTTATGGAACACTGAAGCTTTCTTT. Its protein product is CASSLWNTEAFF.

The chain carries TRBV19 and TRBJ1-1, with no clear D. This CDR3 region has 15 residues. The V gene lost 5 bases and the J gene lost 1 base, with 14 bases spanning the gap. Per the germline V gene, CDR1 is LNHDA and CDR2 is SQIVND (reference sequence). This chain's CDR3 is CASSGRGTTNTEAFF. CDR3 bases: TGTGCCAGTAGTGGACGGGGAACCACGAACACTGAAGCTTTCTTT.

For the CDR3, the DNA is TGTGCCAGCAGCTTGGTTTCCGGGGTGTGGGACGAGCAGTACTTC. Its translation: CASSLVSGVWDEQYF. The V and J genes are TRBV7-9 and TRBJ2-7; TRBD2 might be the D (5 bases). V was cut by 3 bases and J by 5 bases, with 17 bases left in between. The CDR3 spans 15 residues. The germline gives CDR1 SEHNR, CDR2 FQNEAQ (reference sequence).

The rearrangement links TRBV5-6 to TRBJ2-5; D not certain. V lost 2 bases, J lost 2 bases, and 10 bases lay in between. Germline V gene sequence: CDR1 SGHDT, CDR2 YYEEEE. The CDR3 has 14 amino acids. The CDR3 is CASSFQAGQETQYF. CDR3 sequence (DNA): TGTGCCAGCAGCTTCCAGGCCGGGCAAGAGACCCAGTACTTC.

The V gene is TRBV11-3, the J gene TRBJ2-3; no definite D call. The CDR3 has 11 residues. Between the trimmed V and J ends, which lost 6 bases and 5 bases, there was a span of 6 bases. Germline V CDR1 and CDR2: SGHNT, YENEEA. CDR3 in DNA: TGTGCCAGCAGTCACGGAGATACGCAGTATTTT. Translating gives CASSHGDTQYF.

The rearrangement joins TRBV19 to TRBJ1-5, with TRBD1 matching over 9 bases. The germline CDR1 and CDR2 sequences are LNHDA and SQIVND (reference sequence). V dropped 1 base and J dropped 6; count of bases not matched to a gene: 4. The CDR3 runs to 15 residues. The CDR3 DNA reads as TGTGCCAGTAGTATAGTGGGACAGGGCCGTCAGCCCCAGCATTTT. It codes for CASSIVGQGRQPQHF.

The V call is TRBV6-5, the J call TRBJ2-4; D possibly corresponds to TRBD1 (7 bases). CDR1 and CDR2 (germline): MNHEY, SVGAGI. The CDR3 has 15 amino acids. Between the trimmed V and J ends, which lost 4 bases and 1 base, there was a span of 11 bases. This chain's CDR3 is CASSSPGGAKNIQYF. The CDR3 region has the DNA TGTGCCAGCAGTTCCCCAGGGGGGGCCAAAAACATTCAGTACTTC.

This clone showed up just a few times. The V gene is TRBV7-8, the J gene TRBJ1-1; D gene uncertain. CDR1 and CDR2 (germline): SGHVS, FQNEAQ. V lost 1 base to trimming and J lost 4 bases, with 7 bases between them. CDR3 length equals 13 residues. The CDR3 sequence: CASSLGAFTEAFF. The CDR3, as DNA: TGTGCCAGCAGCTTAGGGGCATTCACTGAAGCTTTCTTT.

The V and J genes are TRBV2 and TRBJ2-7; D might be TRBD2 (6 bases). Trimming pared 3 bases from V and 2 bases from J, leaving 8 bases between. The germline V gene encodes CDR1 SNHLY and CDR2 FYNNEI. The CDR3 runs 13 residues. DNA for the CDR3: TGTGCCAGCAGTGAGGGGGGAACCTACGAGCAGTACTTC. Encoded protein: CASSEGGTYEQYF.

The chain carries TRBV9 and TRBJ2-5, with D possibly TRBD2 on 7 matching bases. CDR3 length: 16 amino acids. Germline V gene data show CDR1 as SGDLS and CDR2 as YYNGEE. Trimming shortened V by 0 bases and J by 1 base, and 13 bases separated the two germline ends. CDR3 bases: TGTGCCAGCAGCGTAGGAGGGGGGGGCCCCCAAGAGACCCAGTACTTC. It specifies CASSVGGGGPQETQYF.

In the case of this clone: Other DNA sequences in the sample encode the same CDR3. This chain uses TRBV19 with TRBJ1-6; D is unresolved. The CDR3 has 11 residues. CDR1 LNHDA and CDR2 SQIVND come from the germline V gene (reference sequence). V was shortened by 5 bases and J by 7 bases, with 3 bases between the two germline ends. DNA for the CDR3: TGTGCCAGTAGTGGAAATTCACCCCTCCACTTT. Its protein product is CASSGNSPLHF. The whole variable domain, remainder taken from reference TRBV19 and TRBJ1-6, is DGGITQSPKYLFRKEGQNVTLSCEQNLNHDAMYWYRQDPGQGLRLIYYSQIVNDFQKGDIAEGYSVSREKKESFPLTVTSAQKNPTAFYLCASSGNSPLHFGNGTRLTVT.

V is TRBV30 and J is TRBJ1-2; unclear D gene. The V end was cut by 1 base, the J end by 7 bases, with 16 bases between. The CDR3 has 14 residues. Germline V gives CDR1 GTSNPN, CDR2 SVGIG (reference sequence). The CDR3 sequence: CAWSARRGFVGYTF. CDR3 in DNA: TGTGCCTGGAGTGCGAGGAGAGGGTTTGTTGGCTACACCTTC.

V and J are TRBV30 and TRBJ2-3; TRBD2 matches at 9 bases. Germline CDR1 and CDR2: GTSNPN and SVGIG (reference sequence). Trimming at V came to 3 bases and at J to 3 bases, leaving 10 bases not matched to a gene. The CDR3 loop spans 16 amino acids. The CDR3 loop reads CAWSAIGTSLTDTQYF. Written as DNA, the CDR3 is TGTGCCTGGAGCGCAATCGGGACTAGCTTGACAGATACGCAGTATTTT.

In its sample, this clone was seen once. The chain combines TRBV7-3 with TRBJ2-7, with no clear D. Germline V gene data show CDR1 as SGHTA and CDR2 as FQGTGA. Trimming cost V 6 bases and J 7 bases, with 4 bases left between them. The CDR3 is made up of 9 amino acids. In DNA form, the CDR3 reads TGTGCCAGCAGGTATGAGCAGTACTTC. It encodes CASRYEQYF.

V and J are TRBV18 and TRBJ1-1, with D uncertain. The CDR3 sequence is 15 residues long. CDR1 and CDR2 from the germline V gene are KGHSH and LQKENI. The V end was cut by 2 bases, the J end by 1 base, with 11 bases between. The CDR3 reads CASSPWNVPNTEAFF. The CDR3 region has the DNA TGTGCCAGCTCACCATGGAACGTTCCGAACACTGAAGCTTTCTTT.

The chain is built from TRBV19 and TRBJ2-7; TRBD1 aligns across 11 bases. Germline V gene data show CDR1 as LNHDA and CDR2 as SQIVND (reference sequence). The CDR3 covers 15 residues. V dropped 5 bases and J dropped 3; count of bases not matched to a gene: 6. CDR3 region: CASSSPGTGGYEQYF. The CDR3 DNA follows: TGTGCCAGTAGTTCCCCCGGGACAGGGGGCTACGAGCAGTACTTC. The full variable domain, rest sourced from reference TRBV19 and TRBJ2-7, is DGGITQSPKYLFRKEGQNVTLSCEQNLNHDAMYWYRQDPGQGLRLIYYSQIVNDFQKGDIAEGYSVSREKKESFPLTVTSAQKNPTAFYLCASSSPGTGGYEQYFGPGTRLTVT.

This clone was seen once. This chain links TRBV5-1 with TRBJ2-5; 9 nucleotides agree with TRBD1. The CDR3 runs to 14 residues. Per the germline V gene, CDR1 is SGHRS and CDR2 is YFSETQ. The ends lost 4 bases at V and 3 bases at J; junction bases unmatched: 4. The CDR3 DNA sequence: TGCGCCAGCAGCGGAGGGACAGGGAAAGAGACCCAGTACTTC. This codes for CASSGGTGKETQYF.